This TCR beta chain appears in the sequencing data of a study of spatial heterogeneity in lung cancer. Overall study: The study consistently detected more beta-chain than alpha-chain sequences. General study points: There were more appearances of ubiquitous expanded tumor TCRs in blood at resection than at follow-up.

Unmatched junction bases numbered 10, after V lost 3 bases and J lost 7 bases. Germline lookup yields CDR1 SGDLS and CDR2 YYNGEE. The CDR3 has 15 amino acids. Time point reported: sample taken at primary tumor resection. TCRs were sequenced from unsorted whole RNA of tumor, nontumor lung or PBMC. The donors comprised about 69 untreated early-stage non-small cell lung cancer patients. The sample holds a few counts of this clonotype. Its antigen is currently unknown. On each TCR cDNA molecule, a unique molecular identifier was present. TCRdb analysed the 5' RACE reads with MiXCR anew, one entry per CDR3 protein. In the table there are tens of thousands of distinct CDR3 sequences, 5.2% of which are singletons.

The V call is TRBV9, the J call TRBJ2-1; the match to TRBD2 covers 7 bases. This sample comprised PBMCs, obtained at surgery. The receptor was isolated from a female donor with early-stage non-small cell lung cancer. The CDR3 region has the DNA TGTGCCAGCAGCGCCGGGCCCTCCGGGGGGAATGAGCAGTTCTTC. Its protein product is CASSAGPSGGNEQFF.